This T cell receptor beta chain was identified in a study of T cells in Graves' hyperthyroidism and ophthalmopathy. The wider study: Before any treatment, at initial diagnosis, peripheral blood was collected.

Amplified TCR beta CDR3 regions came from RNA transcripts. Carried out on the TCR CDR3, a first-round RT-PCR used the HTBI primer set. TCRdb itself ran the multiplex PCR reads through MiXCR, one entry per CDR3 protein. The sample shows approximately 510,000 distinct CDR3 sequences, roughly 20% of them seen only once. This clonotype was recorded at least ten times. The CDR3 runs to 14 residues. V lost 6 bases and J lost 4, with 13 bases in between. The TCR originated in a man aged 18 to 29 with Graves' hyperthyroidism. The specimen was blood. This chain connects TRBV12-3 or TRBV12-4 to TRBJ1-3, with D uncertain. This chain's CDR3 is CASSRRYPGNTIYF. The CDR3 DNA follows: TGTGCCAGCAGCCGTCGATATCCAGGAAACACCATATATTTT.